Following are 3 T cell receptor beta chains from one sample sequenced in a study of T cells expressing NK-cell markers. TCRdb reprocessed the 5' RACE reads, with one entry per CDR3 protein and no DNA. The listing records approximately 460,000 distinct CDR3 sequences. The sequencing input was blood T cells: a sorted CD56 or NKG2C T cell subset, CD4+ or CD8+ T cells, or bulk PBMC T cells (not recorded which). These receptors all stem from a woman between 18 and 70 years old in good health.

The chain combines TRBV12-3 or TRBV12-4 with TRBJ1-2. The CDR3 length is 12 residues. The CDR3 spells CASSFLNYGYTF.

The chain joins TRBV12-3 or TRBV12-4 to TRBJ2-3; the D call from TCRdb, TRBD2, cannot be confirmed without DNA. The length of the CDR3 is 16 residues. The CDR3 reads CASTSGGFRFTDTQYF.

V is TRBV7-6 and J is TRBJ2-7; the D call from TCRdb, TRBD1, cannot be confirmed without DNA. Germline V CDR1 and CDR2: SGHVS, FNYEAQ. The length of the CDR3 is 14 residues. The chain's CDR3 is CASSLGAGEYEQYF.